The source of this TCR beta chain is a study of human T cells and chemical hapten exposure. Study-wide context: Sensitization used 2% DPC on approximately 2 cm by approximately 2 cm upper inner arm skin. Overall study results and limits: Donors in the study had alopecia, meaning their immune response may differ from healthy people's.

This clonotype was counted many times. No antigen is known for it. Time point described: patch test 1, 2 weeks after DPC sensitization. Treatment: therapeutic diphenylcyclopropenone sensitization with weekly scalp DPC. RNA extraction used unfractionated whole blood as the source of total RNA. Germline V lookup: CDR1 MNHNS, CDR2 SASEGT. The CDR3 is 14 residues long. V was clipped by 5 bases and J by 2 bases, with 12 bases between them. Library construction involved attaching unique molecular identifiers to individual cDNA molecules, which allowed quantitative, reproducible TCR counting. One entry per CDR3 protein, called by TCRdb with MiXCR from the RACE reads. This table has fewer than 45,000 distinct CDR3 sequences, 3.5% to 4% appearing once.

This TCR derives from a man in his forties or fifties with alopecia areata. Some clones in this sample may be carry-over from other donors' samples. The sequencing used whole blood, collected in connection with sensitization to the hapten diphenylcyclopropenone (DPC). The chain links TRBV6-1 to TRBJ1-2; weak D call: TRBD1 (5 bases). CDR3: CASSQGRRNYGYTF. The DNA for the CDR3 is TGTGCCAGCAGTCAGGGACGGCGCAACTATGGCTACACCTTC.